Included here is one TCR beta chain sequence, with context. This sample was included in a study of blood T cell repertoires in COVID-19. Looking at the study overall: Sites in the United States, Italy and Spain provided acute and convalescent COVID-19 samples. PBMCs, B-cell-depleted T cells, or T cells provided the cDNA or gDNA that made up the material.

The study assigned cohorts using participant-reported clinical history. Repertoires were generated with immunoSEQ multiplex PCR, while TCRdb's copy carries only in-frame clones and drops some. Of approximately 390,000 clones in the sample, approximately 85% were seen once. Per the germline V gene, CDR1 is SGHRS and CDR2 is YFSETQ. CDR3 length: 13 amino acids. Trimming stripped 4 bases from V and 5 bases from J, with 12 bases between. The V and J genes are TRBV5-1 and TRBJ2-5; possibly TRBD1 or TRBD2 for D (5 bases each). The clonotype was recovered from a woman aged 40 to 50 with acute COVID-19. Sequencing was done on a sample of PBMCs or T cells enriched from blood (not recorded which). For the CDR3, the DNA is TGCGCCAGCAGCGTGGGACCCGGGGAGACCCAGTACTTC. It codes for CASSVGPGETQYF.